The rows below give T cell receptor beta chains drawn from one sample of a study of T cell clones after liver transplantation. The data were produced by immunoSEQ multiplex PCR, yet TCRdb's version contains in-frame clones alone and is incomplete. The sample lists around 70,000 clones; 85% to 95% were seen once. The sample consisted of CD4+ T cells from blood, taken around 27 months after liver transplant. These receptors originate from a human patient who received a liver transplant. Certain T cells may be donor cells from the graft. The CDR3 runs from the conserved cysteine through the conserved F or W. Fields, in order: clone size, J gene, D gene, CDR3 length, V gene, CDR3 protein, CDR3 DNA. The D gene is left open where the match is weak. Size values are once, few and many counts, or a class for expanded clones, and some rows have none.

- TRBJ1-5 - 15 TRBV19 CASSIDRDGNQPQHF TGTGCCAGTAGTATAGACAGGGACGGGAATCAGCCCCAGCATTTT
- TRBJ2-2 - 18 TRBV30 CAWSVSYGGTLNTGELFF TGTGCCTGGAGTGTATCGTATGGCGGGACCCTGAACACCGGGGAGCTGTTTTTT
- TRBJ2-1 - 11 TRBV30 CAWRWVDEQFF TGTGCCTGGAGGTGGGTGGATGAGCAGTTCTTC
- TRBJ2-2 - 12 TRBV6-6 CASRVPTGELFF TGTGCCAGCAGGGTCCCAACCGGGGAGCTGTTTTTT
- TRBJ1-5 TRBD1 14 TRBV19 CASTGQVLSQPQHF TGTGCCAGTACGGGACAGGTTTTATCTCAGCCCCAGCATTTT
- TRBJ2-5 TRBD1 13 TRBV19 CASSRDREETQYF TGTGCCAGTAGCCGGGACAGAGAAGAGACCCAGTACTTC
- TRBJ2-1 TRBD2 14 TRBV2 CASGRLAGGNEQFF TGTGCCAGCGGAAGGCTAGCGGGAGGTAATGAGCAGTTCTTC
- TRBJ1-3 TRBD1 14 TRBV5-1 CASSEQGPGNTIYF TGCGCCAGCAGCGAACAGGGGCCTGGAAACACCATATATTTT
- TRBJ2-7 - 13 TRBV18 CASFQGTGYEQYF TGTGCCAGCTTTCAGGGGACTGGTTACGAGCAGTACTTC
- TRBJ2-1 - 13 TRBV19 CASRAGQNNEQFF TGTGCCAGCCGAGCCGGGCAGAACAATGAGCAGTTCTTC
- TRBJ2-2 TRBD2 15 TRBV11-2 CASSHSGRGAGELFF TGTGCCAGCAGCCATAGCGGGAGAGGGGCCGGGGAGCTGTTTTTT
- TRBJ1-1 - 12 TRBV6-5 CASSYEGAEAFF TGTGCCAGCAGTTACGAGGGGGCTGAAGCTTTCTTT
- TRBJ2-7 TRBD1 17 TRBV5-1 CASSLAITGGTSYEQYF TGCGCCAGCAGCTTGGCCATCACAGGGGGTACCTCCTACGAGCAGTACTTC
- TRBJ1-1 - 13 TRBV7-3 CASSSDGYTEAFF TGTGCCAGCAGCTCCGACGGATACACTGAAGCTTTCTTT
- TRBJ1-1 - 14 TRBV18 CASSPRGIGTEAFF TGTGCCAGCTCACCTCGAGGAATTGGGACTGAAGCTTTCTTT
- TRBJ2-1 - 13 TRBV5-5 CASSILPNNEQFF TGTGCCAGCAGCATACTACCAAACAATGAGCAGTTCTTC
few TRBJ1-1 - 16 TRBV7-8 CASSLRERGLSTEAFF TGTGCCAGCAGCTTACGCGAGCGGGGGCTGAGCACTGAAGCTTTCTTT
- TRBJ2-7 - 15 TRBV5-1 CASSLDRGGAYEQYF TGCGCCAGCAGCTTGGACAGGGGGGGAGCCTACGAGCAGTACTTC
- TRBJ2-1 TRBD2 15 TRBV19 CASSLIAGVHNEQFF TGTGCCAGTAGCTTGATAGCGGGCGTCCACAATGAGCAGTTCTTC
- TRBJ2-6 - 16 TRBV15 CATSAGGGSGANVLTF TGTGCCACCAGCGCAGGGGGGGGCTCTGGGGCCAACGTCCTGACTTTC
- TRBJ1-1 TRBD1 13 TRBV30 CAWRPDRETEAFF TGTGCCTGGAGGCCCGACAGGGAAACTGAAGCTTTCTTT
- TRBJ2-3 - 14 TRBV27 CASSGGGPTDTQYF TGTGCCAGCAGTGGTGGCGGACCTACAGATACGCAGTATTTT
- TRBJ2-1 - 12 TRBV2 CASSSGYNEQFF TGTGCCAGCTCCTCGGGGTACAATGAGCAGTTCTTC
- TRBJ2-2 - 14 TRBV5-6 CASSLEAGTGELFF TGTGCCAGCAGCCTGGAGGCGGGGACCGGGGAGCTGTTTTTT
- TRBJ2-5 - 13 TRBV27 CASSLLGEETQYF TGTGCCAGCAGTTTATTGGGTGAGGAGACCCAGTACTTC
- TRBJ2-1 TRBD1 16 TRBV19 CASRRTGRSSYNEQFF TGTGCCAGTAGACGGACAGGGCGGAGCTCCTACAATGAGCAGTTCTTC
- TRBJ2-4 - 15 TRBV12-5 CASAPGGGFGDIQYF TGTGCTAGTGCCCCGGGGGGCGGGTTTGGGGACATTCAGTACTTC
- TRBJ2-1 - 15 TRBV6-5 CASSYSVSGYNEQFF TGTGCCAGCAGTTACTCGGTCTCCGGGTACAATGAGCAGTTCTTC